The clone carrying this T cell receptor (beta chain) was found a few times. What it binds is not known. The junction had 4 bases not matched to a gene; V was cut back by 3 bases and J by 6 bases. Germline CDR1 is KGHSH and CDR2 is LQKENI. The CDR3 extends over 13 amino acids. This specimen comes from a study of CD8 T cells in ankylosing spondylitis. Study-wide results and caveats: Matched ankylosing spondylitis synovial fluid reportedly showed significant enrichment of disease-linked clones. There was a TCR beta motif, made of fewer than 10 highly homologous variants, that appeared characteristic of ankylosing spondylitis blood.

Quantitative barcoded 5'-RACE was used to prepare TCR beta libraries. TCRdb processed the 5' RACE reads anew with MiXCR; each CDR3 protein has one entry. The sample yields 700,000 to 1,000,000 distinct CDR3 sequences, about 10% seen once. What was sequenced was blood, either unsorted or a sorted T cell fraction (not recorded which). The chain has TRBV18 and TRBJ2-7, with TRBD1 identical over 8 bases. The sequence was collected from a male donor with ankylosing spondylitis. The CDR3 spells CASSPGQGSEQYF. The CDR3 DNA sequence: TGTGCCAGCTCACCTGGACAGGGTAGCGAGCAGTACTTC.